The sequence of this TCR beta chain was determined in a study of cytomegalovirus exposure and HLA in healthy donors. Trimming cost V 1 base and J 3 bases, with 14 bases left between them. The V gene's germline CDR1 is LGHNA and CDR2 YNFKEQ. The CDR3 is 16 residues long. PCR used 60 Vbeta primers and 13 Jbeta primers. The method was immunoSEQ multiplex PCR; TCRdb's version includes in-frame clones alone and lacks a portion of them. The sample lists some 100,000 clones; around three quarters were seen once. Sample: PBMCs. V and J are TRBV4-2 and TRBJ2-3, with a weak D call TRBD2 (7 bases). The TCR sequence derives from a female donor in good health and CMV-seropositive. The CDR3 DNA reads TGTGCCAGCAGCCAAGGGAGGGGGGGGCCGACAGATACGCAGTATTTT. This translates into CASSQGRGGPTDTQYF.